This entry features one T cell receptor (beta chain) sequence. No cognate antigen has been identified for it. No quality values exist for individual bases; no much larger clone is one base distant. This specimen belongs to a study of vaccination and CD4 T cells after COVID-19 (dated 2022 in TCRdb). With respect to the entire study: SARS-CoV-2 positivity had been established in the convalescent patients by nasal swab PCR, and mild disease was recorded in several of these patients and severe disease in one. Two doses of either the Pfizer-BioNTech BNT162b2 vaccine (n=8) or the Moderna mRNA-1273 vaccine (n=2) were administered to participants. The time from the second vaccine dose to post-vaccine blood sampling had a median of 72 days and ranged from about 14 to 241 days. As controls, cultures received a CEFX viral epitope pool (the positive control), an HIV-1 Nef peptide pool (the negative control), or no peptide at all. In under twelve COVID-19 convalescent patients and a handful of infection-naive healthy vaccine recipients, researchers compared the spike-specific CD4+ TCR repertoire from before mRNA vaccination with the repertoire from after. The cultures were stimulated with overlapping spike peptide pools from SARS-CoV-2 and from the common cold coronaviruses HCoV-NL63, HCoV-OC43 and HCoV-229E. In the convalescent cohort there were six males and four females, among whom were two Hispanic individuals, seven Caucasians, two Asians and one multiracial person. Post-COVID blood samples from convalescent patients were collected a median of around 100 days after diagnosis, with a range of 35 to 161 days. Study-wide conclusions, independent of this receptor: The number of convalescent patients in the study was relatively small, and the study did not examine early timepoints following natural infection. The median number of SARS-CoV-2-reactive clonotypes rose from 21 after infection to 30 to 45 after vaccination, but the change was not significant. Among convalescent patients, a median about 87% of the SARS-CoV-2-reactive clones seen after vaccination appeared only after vaccination, which suggests priming specific to the vaccine. In convalescent patients, nearly all vaccine-specific clones (304 of 307) were found to be mono-reactive for SARS-CoV-2 spike rather than cross-reactive with common cold coronaviruses.

V and J are truncated by 0 bases and 2 bases respectively, leaving an intervening sequence of 14 bases. CDR1 and CDR2 are drawn from the germline V gene: MDHEN, SYDVKM. The CDR3 contains 18 residues, cysteine and phenylalanine counted. Solely the CDR3 DNA is kept, with 54 bases framed from the first base. The meaning of the sample's treatment or condition label: approximately nine-day PBMC culture with coronavirus spike peptide pools or control peptides (ViraFEST assay). To expand antigen-specific T cells with peptide pools and then pick out the expanded clonotypes through TCR sequencing, the study relied on the ViraFEST assay. Positive SARS-CoV-2 PCR tests in the convalescent patients dated from March to December 2020, before Alpha, Beta and Delta variants emerged in the United States. Each well held under 2.5 million PBMCs cultured in IMDM containing roughly 5.4% human AB serum and approximately 9.4 IU/ml IL-2, with about 9.1 ug/ml peptide pools added. Half of the culture medium was replaced with fresh IL-2-containing medium on days 3 and 7. After around 11 days of culture, CD4+ T cells were isolated by negative selection with the EasySep CD4+ T cell isolation kit. PBMCs were separated from whole blood using Ficoll-Paque Plus gradient centrifugation and then either used fresh or cryopreserved at -140C. Culture conditions were generally each tested in triplicate wells.

Libraries were prepared through PCR. DNA from cultured CD4+ T cells underwent TCR sequencing with the Oncomine TCR Beta short-read assay at the Johns Hopkins FTIC core. Genomic DNA was extracted from the cultured CD4+ T cells with the QIAamp micro DNA kit. Oncomine TCR Beta libraries from cultured CD4+ T cells were pooled using unique dual indexes and sequenced on an Illumina iSeq 100. The authors' analysis ran thus. Non-productive sequences were removed, and CDR3s not starting with C, not ending with F or W, or shorter than 7 amino acids were discarded. Antigen-specific clonotypes were identified using the MANAFEST web application through comparison of peptide-stimulated wells with reference and other culture wells. For a clone to be called positive, the clone needed an FDR below 0.05, an odds ratio above 5, and a productive frequency above 0.1% in at least two of three replicate wells. Clonotypes that were significantly expanded in both SARS-CoV-2 spike wells and at least one common cold coronavirus spike condition were defined as cross-reactive. Using R version 3.6.1, CDR3 homology was evaluated through Levenshtein distances (stringdist) along with unrooted phylogenetic trees (ape). TCRdb ran its own pipeline on the public reads, namely fastp trimming at Q25 and MiXCR clone calling, and kept in-frame beta chains. Entries that share a CDR3 protein sequence are merged under the most common genes and DNA. None of the V and J calls come from the authors' own analysis; TCRdb made them. This sample comprises about 20,000 distinct CDR3 sequences, under 60% of them detected only once. The top ten constitute 3% of the sample.

The sequenced sample was CD4+ T cells from blood, cultured in vitro, obtained after SARS-CoV-2 vaccination. The chain was built from TRBV28 and TRBJ2-6; no D segment can be confidently identified. This clonotype was obtained from a human donor who had recovered from COVID-19. The DNA is TGTGCCAGCAGTTTATGGTCCGGCAGCCGCCCTGGGGCCAACGTCCTGACTTTC. Protein translation: CASSLWSGSRPGANVLTF.